This TCR beta chain came from a study of control samples from healthy donors and cancer patients. Produced via immunoSEQ multiplex PCR; TCRdb's table is partial and in-frame only. The repertoire consists of fewer than 200,000 clones, with around 90% occurring once and the leading ten covering 1.1% to 1.5%. This CDR3 has 19 residues. Germline CDR1 and CDR2: KGHDR and SFDVKD. Unmatched junction bases numbered 8, after V lost 2 bases and J lost 1 base. The chain uses TRBV24-1 and TRBJ2-1; 12 positions match TRBD2. The TCR comes from a woman in her forties or fifties in good health. The specimen was blood. In DNA, the CDR3 is TGTGCCACCAGTGATTCTCTAGCGGGGGGGCGGAGGTCCTACAATGAGCAGTTCTTC. It encodes CATSDSLAGGRRSYNEQFF.